The 20 T cell receptor beta chains reported below all come from one sample, sequenced in a study of Ad26.COV2.S vaccination and SARS-CoV-2 variants. Treatment given: over 15 received Ad26.COV2.S at low or high dose, single or two shots; roughly five received placebo; per-sample allocation not given. Sampling was performed 63 days after the first vaccine or placebo injection. Some clones are missing from TCRdb's copy, which holds only in-frame ones; the method was immunoSEQ multiplex PCR. The sample contains hundreds of thousands of clones, roughly 89% of which appear only once. Specimen: peripheral blood, collected in a trial of Ad26.COV2.S vaccine versus placebo. These receptors all stem from a person between 18 and 65 years old who received the Ad26.COV2.S COVID-19 vaccine or a placebo.

The chain joins TRBV9 to TRBJ2-1; 8 bases map to TRBD2. The ends lost 3 bases at V and 7 bases at J; junction bases unmatched: 9. The CDR3 runs 15 residues. The germline gives CDR1 SGDLS, CDR2 YYNGEE. The CDR3: CASSGTSGGKNEQFF. The CDR3 DNA reads as TGTGCCAGCAGCGGGACAAGCGGGGGCAAAAATGAGCAGTTCTTC.

As DNA, the CDR3 is TGTGCCAGTAGTAATTGGGGAGGCCAAGCTAATGAAAAACTGTTTTTT. Its protein is CASSNWGGQANEKLFF. The chain carries TRBV19 and TRBJ1-4; D is unclear. V dropped 4 bases and J dropped 3 bases, with 15 bases sitting between them. CDR1 and CDR2 (germline): LNHDA, SQIVND (reference sequence). This CDR3 comprises 16 residues. The whole variable domain, remainder taken from reference TRBV19 and TRBJ1-4, is DGGITQSPKYLFRKEGQNVTLSCEQNLNHDAMYWYRQDPGQGLRLIYYSQIVNDFQKGDIAEGYSVSREKKESFPLTVTSAQKNPTAFYLCASSNWGGQANEKLFFGSGTQLSVL.

The chain couples TRBV5-1 to TRBJ1-1, with no clear D. Trimming removed 4 bases at V and 5 bases at J, with 15 bases between. There are 14 residues in the CDR3. Germline V gene sequence: CDR1 SGHRS, CDR2 YFSETQ. The CDR3 is CASSPLGVGTEAFF. CDR3 DNA sequence: TGCGCCAGCAGCCCTCTCGGGGTCGGGACTGAAGCTTTCTTT.

CDR3 residues: CASSSRINQGYSSGANVLTF. DNA of the CDR3: TGTGCCAGCAGCTCCCGTATAAATCAGGGTTACAGCTCTGGGGCCAACGTCCTGACTTTC. The chain has TRBV7-4 and TRBJ2-6; D might be TRBD1 (5 bases). The CDR3 extends over 20 amino acids. The V and J ends lost 4 bases and 0 bases respectively, with 22 bases between them. Germline lookup yields CDR1 SGHVT and CDR2 SQSDAQ.

This clone was observed a handful of times. The chain couples TRBV4-3 to TRBJ1-1; the D gene is possibly TRBD1 (6 bases). Germline CDR1 is LGHNA and CDR2 is YSLEER. V lost 4 bases and J lost 1, with 10 bases in between. CDR3 length: 14 residues. The CDR3 nucleotides read TGCGCCAGCAGCCTCCGCAGGGGGAACACTGAAGCTTTCTTT. This codes for CASSLRRGNTEAFF.

The chain recombines TRBV7-9 with TRBJ2-1; 9 bases agree with TRBD1. Germline assignment: CDR1 SEHNR and CDR2 FQNEAQ (reference sequence). The CDR3 consists of 19 residues. The ends lost 5 bases at V and 6 bases at J; junction bases unmatched: 20. The CDR3 DNA follows: TGTGCCAGCAGCCGTCCAGGACAGGGGAGGGCCCGGACGGGCAATGAGCAGTTCTTC. Protein: CASSRPGQGRARTGNEQFF.

The chain recombines TRBV5-4 with TRBJ1-1, with D tentatively TRBD1 (5 bases). Germline lookup yields CDR1 SGHNT and CDR2 YYREEE (reference sequence). Between the trimmed V and J ends, which lost 4 bases and 1 base, there was a span of 11 bases. The CDR3 sequence is 14 residues long. The CDR3 DNA reads as TGTGCCAGCAGCACGGTGGGGGGGAACACTGAAGCTTTCTTT. Protein sequence: CASSTVGGNTEAFF.

This chain connects TRBV19 to TRBJ1-3; weak D call: TRBD1 (5 bases). CDR1 and CDR2 from the germline V gene are LNHDA and SQIVND (reference sequence). The CDR3 contains 17 residues. The ends were cut back, 8 bases at V and 8 bases at J, with 28 bases in the middle. The CDR3 here is CASQDSLPGSSVYTIYF. In nucleotides, the CDR3 is TGTGCCAGTCAAGACTCCCTCCCAGGGAGCTCCGTATACACCATATATTTT.

The sample holds one count of this clone. CDR3 region: CASSLQAIGNQPQHF. CDR3 nucleotide sequence: TGTGCCAGCAGCTTACAGGCTATCGGCAATCAGCCCCAGCATTTT. This sequence joins TRBV7-2 and TRBJ1-5; D remains unclear. V was shortened by 2 bases and J by 2 bases, with 10 bases between the two germline ends. This CDR3 spans 15 amino acids. Germline V gene data show CDR1 as SGHTA and CDR2 as FQGNSA.

This rearrangement joins TRBV4-2 to TRBJ2-7; D is perhaps TRBD1 (5 bases). The CDR3 is made up of 15 amino acids. Trimming pared 0 bases from V and 1 base from J, leaving 10 bases between. CDR1 is LGHNA and CDR2 is YNFKEQ in the germline V gene. In nucleotides, the CDR3 is TGTGCCAGCAGCCAAGATCGGCAGGGTTCCTACGAGCAGTACTTC. Its protein is CASSQDRQGSYEQYF.

The chain has TRBV28 and TRBJ2-1; weak D call: TRBD2 (6 bases). Trimming pared 3 bases from V and 3 bases from J, leaving 15 bases between. CDR1 is MDHEN and CDR2 is SYDVKM in the germline V gene. This CDR3 has 16 amino acids. CDR3 residues: CASSFFLADNYNEQFF. CDR3 DNA sequence: TGTGCCAGCAGTTTTTTTTTAGCGGATAACTACAATGAGCAGTTCTTC.

The chain joins TRBV13 to TRBJ2-3; D unclear. V dropped 0 bases and J dropped 7 bases, with 8 bases sitting between them. The CDR3 has 13 amino acids. CDR1 and CDR2 (germline): PRHDT, FYEKMQ (reference sequence). The CDR3 DNA reads TGTGCCAGCAGCTTAGGCAGCACCTATACGCAGTATTTT. The encoded protein is CASSLGSTYTQYF.

The gene calls are TRBV20-1 and TRBJ1-2, with D unclear. Trimming left V 3 bases short and J 8 bases short, with 10 bases between. Germline CDR1 reads DFQATT; CDR2 reads SNEGSKA (reference sequence). This CDR3 is built from 11 residues. The CDR3 region has the DNA TGCAGTGCTAGGACGGTTCACGGCTACACCTTC. Its translation: CSARTVHGYTF.

This clone was counted once. This chain connects TRBV15 to TRBJ1-2, with D uncertain. The CDR3 covers 15 residues. Trimming shortened V by 0 bases and J by 0 bases, and 8 bases separated the two germline ends. CDR1 is LNHNV, CDR2 YYDKDF, per germline (reference sequence). The CDR3 DNA follows: TGTGCCACCAGCAGAGATCATTCCGCTAACTATGGCTACACCTTC. The encoded protein is CATSRDHSANYGYTF.

This chain uses TRBV6-5 with TRBJ2-3; 7 bases are a match to TRBD1. Germline values: CDR1 MNHEY, CDR2 SVGAGI. The CDR3 sequence is 14 residues long. The V gene end was trimmed by 8 bases and the J gene end by 1 base; junction bases not matched to a gene: 6. CDR3 loop: CASAQGVGTDTQYF. The CDR3 DNA reads TGTGCCAGCGCCCAGGGGGTTGGCACAGATACGCAGTATTTT.

The chain employs TRBV18 and TRBJ2-7; D gene unclear. This CDR3 is 20 amino acids long. V was trimmed by 1 base and J by 4 bases, leaving 29 bases between them. Germline V gives CDR1 KGHSH, CDR2 LQKENI. The CDR3 spells CASSPQHPPPELGRSYEQYV. In nucleotides, the CDR3 is TGTGCCAGCTCACCACAGCATCCCCCCCCAGAATTGGGTCGCTCGTACGAGCAGTACGTC.

Note on this clone: Other DNA sequences in this specimen translate into the identical CDR3. The J gene is TRBJ1-2, the V gene TRBV18; 8 bases map to TRBD1. The CDR3 length is 14 residues. Trimming cost V 3 bases and J 2 bases; bases outside gene matches: 2. In germline, CDR1 is KGHSH, CDR2 LQKENI. CDR3 sequence (DNA): TGTGCCAGCTCACCGACAGGGGACAACTATGGCTACACCTTC. Translating gives CASSPTGDNYGYTF.

A single count supports this clone. This chain connects TRBV19 to TRBJ1-2; 7 nucleotides align to TRBD1. The CDR3 extends over 16 amino acids. The germline V gene has CDR1 LNHDA and CDR2 SQIVND (reference sequence). Trimming at V came to 9 bases and at J to 0 bases, leaving 13 bases not matched to a gene. CDR3 DNA: TGTGCCAGCAGCCGGGACAGAGGTTTAGCTAACTATGGCTACACCTTC. Protein sequence: CASSRDRGLANYGYTF.

The V call is TRBV6-6, the J call TRBJ2-1, with D tentatively TRBD2 (6 bases). CDR3 size: 15 residues. Germline-derived CDR1 and CDR2 are MNHNY and SVGAGI (reference sequence). Trimming left V 2 bases short and J 0 bases short, with 8 bases between. The CDR3 reads CASSYGGSSYNEQFF. The CDR3, as DNA: TGTGCCAGCAGTTACGGGGGGAGCTCCTACAATGAGCAGTTCTTC.

The rearrangement joins TRBV5-6 to TRBJ1-2, with TRBD1 matching over 8 bases. The J segment lost 4 bases and the V segment lost 4 bases, leaving 12 bases of the junction unmatched. Germline V gives CDR1 SGHDT, CDR2 YYEEEE. The length of the CDR3 is 16 residues. Here the CDR3 reads CASSPTARQGSYGYTF. CDR3 bases: TGTGCCAGCAGCCCGACGGCCAGACAGGGGTCCTATGGCTACACCTTC.